The present TCR beta chain was sequenced within a study of CD4 and CD8 cells across lung adenocarcinoma regions. CDR3 length: 15 residues. The ends lost 5 bases at V and 7 bases at J; junction bases unmatched: 7. Germline V gene lookup returns CDR1 SGHVS and CDR2 FNYEAQ. The patients had localized lung adenocarcinoma, a non-small cell subtype. A single record per CDR3 protein comes from TCRdb applying MiXCR to the PCR reads. The sample has some 14,000 distinct CDR3 sequences, 35% to 55% seen once. This clonotype was detected many times. The sequence derives from a male donor with lung adenocarcinoma. The CD4 and CD8 labels of this study may be unreliable. This chain joins TRBV7-6 and TRBJ1-4, with 10 bases identical to TRBD1. Material for sequencing was CD4+ T cells from the center of a lung tumor. CDR3: CASSRGTGASEKLFF. The CDR3 nucleotides read TGTGCCAGCAGCCGCGGGACAGGGGCGAGTGAAAAACTGTTTTTT.